The entry that follows covers one TCR beta chain sequence. This sample is drawn from a study of blood T cell repertoires in COVID-19. Across the whole study: The United States, Italy and Spain provided the acute and convalescent COVID-19 samples. T cells, B-cell-depleted T cells, or PBMCs supplied cDNA or gDNA.

Original processing methods: Amplification with reference gene primers provided the estimates of nucleated cell counts. Generated by immunoSEQ multiplex PCR, the TCRdb table keeps only in-frame clones and is missing some. Clonal size and the V and J genes are those of that table, whereas D and trimming came from the DNA. The table has about 400,000 clones, about 89% seen once; the top ten hold about 1.2%. The ends were cut back, 3 bases at V and 0 bases at J, with 7 bases in the middle. Germline loops: CDR1 SGHRS, CDR2 YFSETQ. The CDR3 spans 13 residues. The rearrangement links TRBV5-1 to TRBJ2-7; D is uncertain. The sequenced sample was peripheral blood. This receptor was taken from a man in his forties or fifties with acute or convalescent COVID-19. CDR3 DNA: TGCGCCAGCAGCTGGCAATACTCCTACGAGCAGTACTTC. This translates into CASSWQYSYEQYF.